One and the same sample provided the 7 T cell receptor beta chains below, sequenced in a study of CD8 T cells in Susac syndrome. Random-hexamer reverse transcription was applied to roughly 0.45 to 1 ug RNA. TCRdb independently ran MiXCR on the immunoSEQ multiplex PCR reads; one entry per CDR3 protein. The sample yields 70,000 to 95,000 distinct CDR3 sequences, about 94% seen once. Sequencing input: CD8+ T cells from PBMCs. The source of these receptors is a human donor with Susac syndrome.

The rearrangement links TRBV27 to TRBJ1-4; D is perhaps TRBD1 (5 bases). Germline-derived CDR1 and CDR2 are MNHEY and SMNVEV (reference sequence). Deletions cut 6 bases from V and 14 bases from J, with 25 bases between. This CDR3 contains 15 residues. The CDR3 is CASSPGTTSLRSLFF. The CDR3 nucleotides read TGTGCCAGCAGCCCCGGGACTACAAGCCTACGTTCGCTGTTTTTT. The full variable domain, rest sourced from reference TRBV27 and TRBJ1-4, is EAQVTQNPRYLITVTGKKLTVTCSQNMNHEYMSWYRQDPGLGLRQIYYSMNVEVTDKGDVPEGYKVSRKEKRNFPLILESPSPNQTSLYFCASSPGTTSLRSLFFGSGTQLSVL.

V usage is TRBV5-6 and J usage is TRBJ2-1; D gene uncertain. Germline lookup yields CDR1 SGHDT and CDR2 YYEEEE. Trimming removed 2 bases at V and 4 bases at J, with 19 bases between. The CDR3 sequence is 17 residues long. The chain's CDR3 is CASSFVGGNTEYNEQFF. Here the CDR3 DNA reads TGTGCCAGCAGCTTCGTGGGCGGAAATACAGAATACAATGAGCAGTTCTTC.

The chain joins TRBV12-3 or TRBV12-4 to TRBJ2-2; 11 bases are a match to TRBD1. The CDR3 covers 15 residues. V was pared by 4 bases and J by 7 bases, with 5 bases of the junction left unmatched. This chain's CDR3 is CASSWTGGGSGELFF. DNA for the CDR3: TGTGCCAGCAGTTGGACAGGGGGCGGAAGCGGGGAGCTGTTTTTT.

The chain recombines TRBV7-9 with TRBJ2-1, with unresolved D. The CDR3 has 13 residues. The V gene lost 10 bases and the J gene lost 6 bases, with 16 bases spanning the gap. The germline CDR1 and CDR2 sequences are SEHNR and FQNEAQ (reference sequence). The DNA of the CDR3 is TGTGCCAACCGTGCTACCCAATCCAATGAGCAGTTCTTC. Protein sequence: CANRATQSNEQFF.

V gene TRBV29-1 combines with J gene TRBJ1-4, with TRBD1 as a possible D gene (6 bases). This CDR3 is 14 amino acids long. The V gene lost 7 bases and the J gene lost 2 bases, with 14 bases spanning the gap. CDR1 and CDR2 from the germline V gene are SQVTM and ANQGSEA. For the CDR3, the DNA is TGCAGCGCTCCAGTAGGGGGTACTAATGAAAAACTGTTTTTT. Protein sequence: CSAPVGGTNEKLFF.

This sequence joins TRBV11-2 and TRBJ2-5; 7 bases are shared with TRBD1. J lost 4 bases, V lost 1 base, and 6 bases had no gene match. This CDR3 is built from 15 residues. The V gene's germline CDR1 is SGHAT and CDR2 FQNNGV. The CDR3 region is CASSLGEGGGETQYF. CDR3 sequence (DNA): TGTGCCAGCAGCTTAGGGGAAGGGGGCGGAGAGACCCAGTACTTC.

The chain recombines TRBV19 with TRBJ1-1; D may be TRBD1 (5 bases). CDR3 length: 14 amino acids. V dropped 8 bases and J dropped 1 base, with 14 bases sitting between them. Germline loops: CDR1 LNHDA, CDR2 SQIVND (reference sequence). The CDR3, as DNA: TGTGCCAGTGCCCCCCTTCAGGGGAACACTGAAGCTTTCTTT. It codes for CASAPLQGNTEAFF. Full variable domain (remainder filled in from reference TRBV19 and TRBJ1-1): DGGITQSPKYLFRKEGQNVTLSCEQNLNHDAMYWYRQDPGQGLRLIYYSQIVNDFQKGDIAEGYSVSREKKESFPLTVTSAQKNPTAFYLCASAPLQGNTEAFFGQGTRLTVV.